This T cell receptor beta chain appears in the sequencing data of a study of blood T cells in healthy people across ages. Study observations and caveats: Higher diversity, along with more naive CD4+ cells, distinguished long-lived donors from aged donors. Older age went with lower TCR beta diversity per million T cells, in a roughly linear way.

V lost 2 bases and J lost 2, with 16 bases in between. CDR1 LGHDT and CDR2 YNNKEL come from the germline V gene (reference sequence). The CDR3 covers 16 residues. To note about this clonotype: Its specificity is unknown.

It was roughly 10 milliliters of peripheral blood that were drawn from each donor. Per sample, at least 5.5 micrograms of total RNA were extracted. A second PCR, run for roughly 6 to 11 cycles, used a sample-barcoded 5' primer plus a J-beta primer mix. TCRdb re-called the 5' RACE reads through MiXCR, storing one row per CDR3 protein. The data contain roughly 790,000 distinct CDR3 sequences, 43% of them singletons. V gene TRBV3-1 combines with J gene TRBJ2-7; tentative D call: TRBD2 (7 bases). Sequenced input: blood. The TCR was taken from a woman aged 55-70 years in good health. This CDR3 reads CASSQSWGLAAYEQYF. For the CDR3, the DNA is TGTGCCAGCAGCCAATCGTGGGGGCTAGCGGCCTACGAGCAGTACTTC.